This TCR beta chain was profiled in a study of spatial heterogeneity in lung cancer (dated by TCRdb to between 2018 and 2020). About the study as a whole: Beta-chain transcripts were consistently detected in greater numbers than alpha-chain transcripts, which likely reflects a higher abundance of beta-chain transcripts. TCR alpha and beta repertoires were quantitatively compared across multiple tumor regions, matched nontumor lung and blood in non-small cell lung cancer. Nonsynonymous mutation counts, determined by whole-exome sequencing of tumor tissue, were related to TCR repertoire features. In the raw uncorrected reads, each unique combination of TCR and UMI appeared more than ten times on average. Both alpha and beta chains were TCR-sequenced in samples taken at surgery, namely 220 tumor regions, approximately 66 matched nontumor lung samples and approximately 51 PBMC samples. Overall results and qualifications from the work: Additional single-cell paired TCR alpha and beta sequencing was considered necessary to confirm, at a functional level, the hypothesis that regional TCRs recognize regional mutations. Ubiquitous expanded tumor TCRs were detected in blood more often at tumor resection than at routine follow-up.

The method behind the library was 5' RACE. The sequencing machine was a NextSeq 500. The TCR library protocol attached a unique molecular identifier to each TCR cDNA molecule to allow correction of PCR and sequencing errors. Per the source publication's procedure: TCR identification, UMI-based error correction and CDR3 extraction were performed with Decombinator tools. Expanded TCRs were defined as those above a frequency of 2 per 1,000, corresponding to the top 1% of the tumor frequency distribution. Renyi diversity was calculated using the R vegan package after each repertoire was subsampled 100 times to 5,000 TCRs. To build CDR3 similarity networks, amino acid triplet string-kernel similarity was used, and CDR3s were connected when their pairwise similarity was above 0.82. TCRdb reanalyzed the raw reads on its own, using fastp at Q25 for trimming and MiXCR for clone calling, and kept in-frame beta chains. Rows merge per CDR3 protein into single entries with the most common DNA and genes. The V and J calls follow TCRdb's processing rather than the paper's. In all, the sample holds 48,000 or so distinct CDR3 sequences, and over 4.5% of those were seen once. The top ten constitute 8.5% to 14% of the sample.

This clonotype was counted at least ten times. What this receptor recognizes is not known. No quality values exist for individual bases; no much larger clone is one base distant. The CDR3, from cysteine to phenylalanine, totals 16 residues. Left in the record is the CDR3 DNA by itself, 48 bases read in frame from the first base. Clipping removes 0 bases from V and 2 bases from J, with 2 as the unmatched junction base count. Sequences SGHVS (CDR1) and FQNEAQ (CDR2) are obtained from the germline V gene. This specimen's time point label, per the study, means: sample taken at primary tumor resection. Donors were some 70 patients with early-stage, untreated non-small cell lung cancer from the lung TRACERx cohort. TCR sequencing used whole RNA extracted from tumor and nontumor lung tissue, or from cryopreserved PBMC samples, without cell sorting. Patients were selected for TCR sequencing only if sufficient RNA was available from at least two tumor regions.

The chain is made from TRBV7-8 and TRBJ2-5, with 11 junctional bases fitting TRBD2. The clonotype originates from a male donor with early-stage non-small cell lung cancer. This specimen consisted of PBMCs, obtained at surgery. CDR3 sequence: CASSLARTSGQETQYF. The bases read TGTGCCAGCAGCTTAGCGAGGACTAGCGGGCAAGAGACCCAGTACTTC.